These 7 T cell receptor beta chains originate from one sample sequenced in a study of early T cells in non-severe SARS-CoV-2 infection. TCRdb reprocessed the 5' RACE reads with MiXCR, giving one entry per CDR3 protein. The data show 25,000 to 35,000 distinct CDR3 sequences, with less than 6.5% seen just once and approximately 3.6% held by the top ten. The sequenced sample consisted of whole blood. These receptors were taken from an adult who was a healthcare worker with PCR-confirmed SARS-CoV-2 infection or an uninfected control (not recorded which).

The chain uses TRBV11-2 and TRBJ2-1; possibly TRBD1 for D (7 bases). Trimming left V 0 bases short and J 11 bases short, with 11 bases between. From germline, CDR1 is SGHAT and CDR2 FQNNGV. The CDR3 consists of 13 residues. In DNA form, the CDR3 reads TGTGCCAGCAGCTTAGATCGGAGGGGGCAGCAGTTCTTC. Protein sequence: CASSLDRRGQQFF.

This clonotype was seen many times. The rearrangement joins TRBV4-3 to TRBJ2-1; 8 nucleotides agree with TRBD2. The junction had 5 bases not matched to a gene; V was cut back by 4 bases and J by 6 bases. CDR1 and CDR2 from the germline V gene are LGHNA and YSLEER. This CDR3 spans 14 amino acids. CDR3 sequence (DNA): TGCGCCAGCAGCCCCATGAGCGGGAGCAATGAGCAGTTCTTC. Its protein is CASSPMSGSNEQFF.

This clonotype was counted a few times. The chain has TRBV7-2 and TRBJ1-4; D is unclear. The length of the CDR3 is 16 residues. Germline loops: CDR1 SGHTA, CDR2 FQGNSA. Trimming took 1 base from V and 5 from J, leaving 14 bases between them. The CDR3 is CASSLEVVRTNEKLFF. DNA of the CDR3: TGTGCCAGCAGCTTAGAGGTTGTCAGGACGAATGAAAAACTGTTTTTT.

This clonotype was seen many times. The V call is TRBV28, the J call TRBJ2-7; a possible D gene is TRBD1 (6 bases). Trimming cost V 6 bases and J 3 bases, with 18 bases left between them. The germline CDR1 and CDR2 sequences are MDHEN and SYDVKM. This CDR3 is built from 15 residues. DNA for the CDR3: TGTGCCAGCAGCCCACCTACCGACAGGAGCTACGAGCAGTACTTC. Encoded protein: CASSPPTDRSYEQYF.

This clonotype was observed a few times. The gene calls are TRBV28 and TRBJ2-5; 9 bases line up with TRBD2. The CDR3 spans 15 residues. V dropped 2 bases and J dropped 2; count of bases not matched to a gene: 3. Germline V lookup: CDR1 MDHEN, CDR2 SYDVKM. CDR3 bases: TGTGCCAGCAGTTTAAGGCTAGCGGGGCAAGAGACCCAGTACTTC. This sequence encodes CASSLRLAGQETQYF.

This clonotype was seen at least ten times. This chain joins TRBV20-1 and TRBJ1-1; D gene unclear. The V and J ends lost 0 bases and 1 base respectively, with 3 bases between them. Germline V gene sequence: CDR1 DFQATT, CDR2 SNEGSKA (reference sequence). This CDR3 has 12 residues. DNA for the CDR3: TGCAGTGCTAGAGATCCGAACACTGAAGCTTTCTTT. This encodes CSARDPNTEAFF.

The CDR3 region has the DNA TGCGCCAGCAGCCAAGACAGCCCCTCCTACGAGCAGTACTTC. This encodes CASSQDSPSYEQYF. The rearrangement uses TRBV4-3 and TRBJ2-7, with D unresolved. Trimming shortened V by 0 bases and J by 0 bases, and 6 bases separated the two germline ends. The CDR3 loop spans 14 amino acids. The germline gives CDR1 LGHNA, CDR2 YSLEER.